This TCR beta chain was profiled in a study of blood T cell repertoires in COVID-19. Germline CDR1 and CDR2: LNHDA and SQIVND (reference sequence). V lost 3 bases and J lost 2; bases outside the gene matches: 8. This CDR3 contains 18 residues. Assay used: immunoSEQ multiplex PCR; TCRdb lists only in-frame clones, some missing. The table has some 220,000 clones, 92% seen once. Sequencing was carried out using peripheral blood. This chain connects TRBV19 to TRBJ2-3; TRBD2 aligns across 13 bases. This receptor was taken from a young man with COVID-19, enrolled during active disease. The CDR3 protein is CASSIVWGTSGDTDTQYF. Written as DNA, the CDR3 is TGTGCCAGTAGTATCGTTTGGGGGACTAGCGGGGACACAGATACGCAGTATTTT.